One T cell receptor beta chain is described in this entry. Its antigen remains unidentified. This specimen belongs to a study of naive CD8 T cells in extremely preterm neonates. Study-level points and caveats: CDR3 nucleotide sharing was 2.5% to 3% in preterm, about 0.44% term, around 0.03% children, 0.008% to 0.01% adults. Relative to older groups, preterm infants had shorter, less trimmed CDR3s with fewer N additions.

Using immunoSEQ multiplex PCR, the repertoire was profiled, and TCRdb retains in-frame clones only, with some absent. In the table there are about 5,900 clones, 95% to 98% of which are singletons. The sequence was collected from a human donor in good health. Input material: naive CD8+ T cells from blood.

The CDR3 DNA reads TGTGCCAGCAGTTTAGGGTCCAGGGGTAGCAATGAGCAGTTCTTC. As protein: CASSLGSRGSNEQFF. The V call is TRBV27, the J call TRBJ2-1, with a weak D call TRBD1 (6 bases). Germline V gene lookup returns CDR1 MNHEY and CDR2 SMNVEV (reference sequence). V shed 2 bases and J shed 6 bases, with 14 bases lying between them. CDR3 length: 15 residues.